The T cell receptor (beta chain) under discussion was sequenced for a study of beta chain features in type 1 diabetes. Background on the study: Patient and healthy donor groups were alike in age, gender and cell yields. Across all samples, roughly 100,000,000 sorted cells were examined.

What was sequenced were expressed TCRB transcripts, since all of the isolated RNA had been reverse transcribed. Method: immunoSEQ multiplex PCR; TCRdb's copy keeps in-frame clones and lacks some. Of under 400,000 clones listed, 20% are singletons. V gave up 5 bases and J gave up 1 base; unmatched junction bases: 3. CDR1 SGHVS and CDR2 FQNEAQ come from the germline V gene. The CDR3 spans 15 residues. General study results and limits: The study found moderately but significantly shorter TCRB CDR3s in all four CD4+ subsets of Type 1 diabetes patients. High-TCR-expressing cells could be over-represented by cDNA sequencing.

Remarks on this clone: Its target is not known.

V is TRBV7-8 and J is TRBJ2-5, with TRBD2 identical over 11 bases. The TCR comes from a woman under 30 in good health. Specimen: naive CD4+ T cells from blood. The CDR3 region has the DNA TGTGCCAGCAGCACCGGACTAGCGGGCCAAGAGACCCAGTACTTC. It translates to CASSTGLAGQETQYF.